The clone carrying this T cell receptor (beta chain) occurred once. One entry per CDR3 protein results from TCRdb running MiXCR on the 5' RACE reads. The sample holds about 110,000 distinct CDR3 sequences, approximately 15% seen once. The CDR3 length is 11 residues. V lost 5 bases, J lost 8 bases, and 9 bases lay in between. In germline, CDR1 is LNHDA, CDR2 SQIVND (reference sequence). The sample is drawn from a study of T-cell memory formation after mild COVID-19. This chain uses TRBV19 with TRBJ1-1; D is ambiguous. The receptor's source is a man aged 18 to 29 who had mild COVID-19 (a few samples of this study predate the infection). Cell type and time point are not known. Sequencing used PBMCs or a T cell subset sorted from them (not recorded which). This chain's CDR3 is CASSPAYEAFF. CDR3 DNA: TGTGCCAGTAGTCCGGCCTACGAAGCTTTCTTT.